The entry that follows covers one TCR beta chain sequence. The data derive from a study of cytomegalovirus exposure and HLA in healthy donors. V shed 1 base and J 9 bases; nucleotides not matched to a gene: 0. CDR1 is MNHNS and CDR2 is SASEGT in the germline V gene. This CDR3 contains 12 residues. The primer mix had 60 Vbeta and 13 Jbeta primers. Libraries were prepared by immunoSEQ multiplex PCR; TCRdb keeps only in-frame clonotypes and omits some of them. The sample holds roughly 200,000 clones, 75% to 80% seen once. The receptor comes from a female donor in good health and CMV-seronegative. The chain is built from TRBV6-1 and TRBJ1-3, with 7 bases matching TRBD1. The source material was PBMCs. The CDR3 bases are TGTGCCAGCAGTGAAGAGGGGGCCACCATATATTTT. Translation: CASSEEGATIYF.